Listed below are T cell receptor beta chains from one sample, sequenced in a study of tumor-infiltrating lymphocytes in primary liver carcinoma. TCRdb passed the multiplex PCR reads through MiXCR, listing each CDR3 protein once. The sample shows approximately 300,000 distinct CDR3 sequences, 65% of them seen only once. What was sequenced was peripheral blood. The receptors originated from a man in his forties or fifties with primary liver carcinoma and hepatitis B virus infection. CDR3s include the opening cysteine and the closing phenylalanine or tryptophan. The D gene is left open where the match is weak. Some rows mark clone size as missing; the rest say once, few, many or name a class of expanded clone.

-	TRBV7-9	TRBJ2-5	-	CASRADLSYETQYF	TGTGCCAGCAGGGCCGATCTTAGTTACGAGACCCAGTACTTC
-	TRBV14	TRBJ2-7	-	CASSPNRGAEQYF	TGTGCCAGCAGCCCAAATAGAGGGGCCGAGCAGTACTTC
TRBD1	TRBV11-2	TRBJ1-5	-	CASSSDRDPNQPQHF	TGCGCCAGCAGCTCCGACAGGGACCCTAATCAGCCCCAGCATTTT
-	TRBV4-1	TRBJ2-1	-	CASSTLNEHFF	TGCGCCAGCAGCACCCTCAATGAACACTTCTTC
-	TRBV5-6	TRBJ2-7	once	CASSPDLRGGEQYF	TGTGCCAGCAGCCCGGACCTTCGAGGGGGCGAGCAGTACTTC
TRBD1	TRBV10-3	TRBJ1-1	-	CANSQLDRGGDTEAFF	TGTGCCAACAGTCAGTTGGACAGGGGAGGTGACACTGAAGCTTTCTTT
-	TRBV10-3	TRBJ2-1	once	CATRTVLGEQSF	TGTGCCACCAGGACTGTTCTCGGTGAGCAGTCCTTC
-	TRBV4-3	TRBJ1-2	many	CASSQDYRARYGYTF	TGCGCCAGCAGCCAAGATTATAGAGCACGCTATGGCTACACCTTC
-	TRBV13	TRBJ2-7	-	CASRGPRELGEQYF	TGTGCCAGCAGAGGCCCCAGGGAACTGGGGGAGCAGTACTTC
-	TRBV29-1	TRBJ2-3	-	CSVLLKTDTQYF	TGCAGCGTTCTCTTAAAGACAGATACGCAGTATTTT
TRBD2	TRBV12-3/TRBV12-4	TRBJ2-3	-	CAGSLETSLWTDTQYF	TGTGCCGGCAGTTTGGAGACTAGCTTGTGGACAGATACGCAGTATTTT
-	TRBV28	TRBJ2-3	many	CASSLGGATDTQYF	TGTGCCAGCAGTTTAGGGGGGGCAACAGATACGCAGTATTTT
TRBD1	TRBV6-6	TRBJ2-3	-	CASSYLGTGGVGRTNTQYF	TGTGCCAGCAGTTACTTGGGAACAGGGGGTGTTGGTCGGACAAATACGCAGTATTTT
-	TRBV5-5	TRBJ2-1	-	CASSREQYNEQFF	TGTGCCAGCAGCCGGGAGCAGTACAATGAGCAGTTCTTC
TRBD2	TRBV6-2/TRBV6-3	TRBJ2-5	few	CASSGLAGKETQYF	TGTGCCAGTAGTGGACTAGCGGGAAAGGAGACCCAGTACTTC
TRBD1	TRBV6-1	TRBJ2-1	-	CANRGPPPNNEQFF	TGTGCCAACAGGGGACCCCCCCCGAACAATGAGCAGTTCTTC
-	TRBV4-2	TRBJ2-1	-	CASSSDNEQFF	TGTGCCAGCAGCTCGGACAATGAGCAATTCTTC
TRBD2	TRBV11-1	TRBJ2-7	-	CASSHSGSADNEQYF	TGTGCCAGCAGCCATAGCGGGAGTGCCGACAACGAGCAGTACTTC
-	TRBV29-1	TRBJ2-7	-	CNVGVGGSYEQYF	TGCAACGTTGGGGTAGGGGGCTCCTACGAGCAGTACTTC
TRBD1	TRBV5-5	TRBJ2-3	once	CANSQPGTDAQYF	TGTGCCAACAGCCAACCAGGGACAGATGCGCAGTATTTT
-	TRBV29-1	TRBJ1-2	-	CSAREGTGAYGYTF	TGCAGCGCCAGGGAGGGTACAGGAGCTTATGGCTACACCTTC
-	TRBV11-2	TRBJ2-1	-	CASSSQGWDEQFF	TGTGCTAGCAGCTCCCAAGGGTGGGATGAGCAGTTCTTC
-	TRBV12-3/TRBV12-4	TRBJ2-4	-	CAAARDGKKIQYF	TGTGCCGCGGCTCGAGACGGAAAAAAGATCCAGTACTTC
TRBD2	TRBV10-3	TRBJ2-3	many	CAIRTSGSADTQYF	TGTGCCATCAGAACTAGCGGGAGCGCAGATACGCAGTATTTT
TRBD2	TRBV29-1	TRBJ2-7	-	CGVQSRGGREQYF	TGCGGCGTTCAATCTAGGGGAGGGCGCGAGCAGTACTTC
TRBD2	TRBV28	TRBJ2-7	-	CASSSHQGLAAGEQYF	TGTGCCAGCAGTTCCCATCAGGGCCTAGCGGCCGGCGAGCAGTACTTC
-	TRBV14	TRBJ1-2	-	CAISQDHGRNYGYTF	TGTGCCATCAGCCAAGATCACGGTCGGAATTATGGCTACACCTTC
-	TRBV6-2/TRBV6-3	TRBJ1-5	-	CASNSWGIRGSNQPQHF	TGTGCCAGCAACAGCTGGGGTATTAGGGGTAGCAATCAGCCCCAGCATTTT
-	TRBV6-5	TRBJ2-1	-	CASSAVVLAPAASYNEQFF	TGTGCCAGCAGTGCGGTGGTGTTAGCCCCTGCTGCCTCCTACAATGAGCAGTTCTTC
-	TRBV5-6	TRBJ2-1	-	CASSEQGGDNEQFF	TGTGCCAGCAGCGAACAGGGGGGGGACAATGAGCAGTTCTTC
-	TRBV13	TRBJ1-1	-	CASSSPQENTEAFF	TGTGCCAGCAGCTCGCCCCAGGAGAACACTGAAGCTTTCTTT
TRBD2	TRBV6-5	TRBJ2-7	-	CASSRQPGLARSYEQYF	TGTGCCAGTAGCCGACAGCCGGGACTAGCGAGAAGTTACGAGCAGTACTTC
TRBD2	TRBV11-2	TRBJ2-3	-	CACSLDLIAGYTDTQYF	TGTGCCTGCAGCTTAGATCTGATAGCGGGATACACAGATACGCAGTATTTT
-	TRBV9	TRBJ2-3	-	CASSVDSRTDTQYF	TGTGCCAGCAGCGTAGACTCCCGCACAGACACGCAGTATTTT
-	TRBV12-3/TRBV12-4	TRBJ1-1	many	CASTLGSGGNTEAFF	TGTGCCAGCACACTAGGGTCTGGGGGGAACACTGAAGCTTTCTTT
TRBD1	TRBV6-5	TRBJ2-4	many	CASSSWTGKAKNIQYF	TGTGCCAGCAGTTCGTGGACAGGGAAAGCCAAAAACATTCAGTACTTC
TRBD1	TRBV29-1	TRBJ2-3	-	CSIAGDRGQDTQYF	TGCAGCATCGCGGGGGACAGGGGGCAGGATACGCAGTATTTT
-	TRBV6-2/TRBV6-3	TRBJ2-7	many	CASSYSGRPEQYF	TGTGCCAGCAGTTACTCGGGGAGGCCAGAGCAGTACTTC
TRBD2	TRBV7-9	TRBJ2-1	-	CASSPQSGIDREQFF	TGTGCCAGCAGCCCGCAGAGCGGGATTGATCGGGAGCAGTTCTTC
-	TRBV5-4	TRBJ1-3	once	CASSLEGRVNIYF	TGTGCCAGCAGCTTGGAGGGCAGGGTGAACATATATTTT
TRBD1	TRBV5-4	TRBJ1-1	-	CASRPDRGQTEAFF	TGTGCCAGCAGGCCGGACAGGGGGCAGACTGAAGCTTTCTTT
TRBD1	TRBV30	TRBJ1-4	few	CAWSDRGPGNEKLFF	TGTGCCTGGAGTGACAGGGGGCCGGGTAATGAAAAACTGTTTTTT
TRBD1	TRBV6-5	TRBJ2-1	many	CASRTGVGEQFF	TGTGCCAGCAGGACAGGGGTAGGTGAGCAGTTCTTC
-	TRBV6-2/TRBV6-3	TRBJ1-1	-	CASILGLNTEAFF	TGTGCCAGCATTTTAGGGTTGAACACTGAAGCTTTCTTT
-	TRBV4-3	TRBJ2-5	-	CASSQSGTGRETQYF	TGCGCCAGCAGCCAGAGTGGAACGGGACGAGAGACCCAGTACTTC
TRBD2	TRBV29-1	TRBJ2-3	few	CSVADMSSGSTDTQYF	TGCAGCGTTGCAGATATGTCTAGCGGGAGTACAGATACGCAGTATTTT
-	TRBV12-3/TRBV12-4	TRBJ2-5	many	CASSFTEGETQYF	TGTGCCAGCAGTTTTACTGAGGGAGAGACCCAGTACTTC
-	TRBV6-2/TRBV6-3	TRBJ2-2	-	CASGHGISGELFF	TGTGCAAGCGGCCACGGGATATCCGGGGAGCTGTTTTTT
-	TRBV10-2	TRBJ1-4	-	CTSAQPGQREKLVF	TGCACCAGCGCCCAACCGGGACAAAGGGAAAAACTGGTTTTT
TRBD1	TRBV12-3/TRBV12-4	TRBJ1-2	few	CASSDRGYGHTF	TGTGCCAGCAGTGACAGGGGGTATGGCCACACCTTC
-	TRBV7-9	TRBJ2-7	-	CASSLTMGSSYEQYF	TGTGCCAGCAGCTTAACGATGGGAAGCTCCTACGAGCAGTACTTC
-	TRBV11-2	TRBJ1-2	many	CASSLEGDGYTF	TGTGCCAGCAGCTTGGAAGGGGATGGCTACACCTTC